Detailed here is one TCR beta chain. Its target is not known. The data were obtained in a study of cytomegalovirus exposure and HLA in healthy donors. Study observations and caveats: Most subjects' HLA-A and HLA-B alleles were reportedly predicted from TCR beta sequences. Reported results showed that the classifier diagnosed cytomegalovirus status with high specificity and sensitivity. CMV serostatus stood as the only immune exposure information on hand. There were some public TCRs occurring in many donors, but most TCR sequences were rare.

The germline V gene has CDR1 MNHEY and CDR2 SMNVEV (reference sequence). The CDR3 has 15 residues. V was clipped by 3 bases and J by 3 bases; unmatched bases: 8. PCR employed 60 Vbeta and 13 Jbeta primers. Produced via immunoSEQ multiplex PCR; TCRdb's table is partial and in-frame only. The sample table sets out 100,000 to 150,000 clones. The rearrangement uses TRBV27 and TRBJ2-7; TRBD2 matches at 7 bases. The sequence came from a man aged 18 to 29 in good health and CMV-seronegative. Sequencing input: PBMCs. DNA of the CDR3: TGTGCCAGCAGTTTGACCGCGGGAGTTTTCTACGAGCAGTACTTC. It yields the protein CASSLTAGVFYEQYF.